The clone carrying this T cell receptor beta chain was observed a few times. Its antigen remains unknown. The CDR3 loop spans 15 amino acids. The germline V gene has CDR1 SGHVS and CDR2 FNYEAQ. Trimming removed 1 base from V and 2 bases from J, with 9 bases in between. This sample was taken from a study of T cell repertoires in cytomegalovirus infection. MiXCR was run by TCRdb on the reads, yielding one entry per CDR3 protein. Here the sample spans about 740,000 distinct CDR3 sequences, around a third being singletons. V usage is TRBV7-6 and J usage is TRBJ2-1; D not certain. The sequence came from a human donor in good health (CMV status not recorded). Some clones in this sample may be carry-over from other donors' samples. Source: cultured PBMCs, taken from culture after CMV antigen stimulation. The chain's CDR3 is CASSLGTAPYNEQFF. The CDR3 DNA reads as TGTGCCAGCAGCTTAGGAACTGCCCCCTACAATGAGCAGTTCTTC.